The T cell receptor beta chain under discussion was sequenced for a study of CD8+CD57+ T cells in acquired aplastic anemia (dated by TCRdb to 2016 to 2019). General notes on the study: A mean of approximately 2.9 ug of DNA, ranging from roughly 0.18 to 30 ug, was extracted from sorted CD4+ and CD8+ cells. Mean read counts for healthy donor samples were 8.5 million to 10.8 million for CD4+ cells and about 12 million for CD8+ cells.

Comments on this clonotype: This receptor's antigen is unknown. No much larger clone is present one base from it, and per-base qualities are unavailable.

The study deep-sequenced TCR repertoires of sorted CD4+ and CD8+ blood T cells from severe aplastic anemia patients and healthy subjects. Ficoll-Paque density gradient centrifugation was used to isolate peripheral blood mononuclear cells. Before DNA extraction, CD4+ and CD8+ T cells were sorted by FACS or by magnetic beads. Study-wide conclusions, independent of this receptor: Roughly 29 CD8+ CDR3 sequences were found to be shared between patients and controls, but these sequences appeared to be highly expressed in patients and within the immunodominant clones of the patients. CD8+ Simpson's diversity did not differ significantly between patients and healthy controls (P=0.060).

V loses 5 bases, J loses 0 bases, and the germline ends lie 10 bases apart. The CDR3 contains 14 residues, cysteine and phenylalanine counted. The kept DNA is CDR3 alone, 42 bases in frame from the first base. As encoded in the germline V gene (reference sequence), CDR1 is LNHDA while CDR2 is SQIVND. Genomic DNA was used as template for profiling of TCR beta VDJ combinations and CDR3 sequences. An Illumina HiSeq 2000 was the platform used for TCR repertoire sequencing. Per the source publication's procedure: Repertoires were assessed using TRBV/TRBJ rearrangement plots, CDR3 size and DJ length profiles, and Simpson's diversity index. The immunodominant clone was defined as the most abundant DNA sequence in deep sequencing data. CDR3 amino acid sequences were checked for sharing between subjects and were compared against published repertoires and the VDJdb database. TCRdb ran its own pipeline on the public reads, namely fastp trimming at Q25 and MiXCR clone calling, and kept in-frame beta chains. Records with the same CDR3 protein are collapsed into one entry carrying the most frequent genes and DNA. These V and J calls are TCRdb output, not the study's own analysis. This sample lists about 190,000 distinct CDR3 sequences; 54% were detected once. The ten top clones hold around a sixth of the sample.

This sequence was found in a human donor in good health, serving as a control. The V and J segments used are TRBV19 and TRBJ1-2; the D gene remains uncertain. Sequenced sample: sorted CD4+, CD8+, or CD8+CD57+ T cells (not recorded which) from PBMCs. The CDR3 protein: CASSWVQTNYGYTF. The DNA sequence is given as TGTGCCAGTAGTTGGGTACAGACTAACTATGGCTACACCTTC.